This T cell receptor beta chain was documented in a study of a mutant IDH1 vaccine in newly diagnosed glioma. At the level of the study: Before enrollment, the patients had been treated with radiotherapy alone, temozolomide alone, or both together. Most of them had received both. General study points: In roughly 93% of patients, immune responses induced by the vaccine occurred.

This CDR3 contains 16 residues. Trimming at V came to 3 bases and at J to 3 bases, leaving 9 bases not matched to a gene. Per germline, CDR1 SGHTS and CDR2 YDEGEE. Produced via immunoSEQ multiplex PCR; TCRdb's table is partial and in-frame only. The table has under 65,000 clones, roughly 80% seen once. Details on this clone: The antigen remains unidentified.

Described time point: week 11, during vaccination. In the vaccine, a single dose held 300 ug of the mutant IDH1 20-mer peptide, along with topical imiquimod. The sample was PBMCs, taken from a glioma patient whose treatment included an IDH1 peptide vaccine. V usage is TRBV5-8 and J usage is TRBJ2-3; the match to TRBD2 covers 8 bases. The sequence was collected from a man aged 50 to 60 with glioma. This CDR3 reads CASSSRPGGKTDTQYF. The CDR3 nucleotides are TGTGCCAGCAGCTCTCGCCCGGGAGGGAAAACAGATACGCAGTATTTT.